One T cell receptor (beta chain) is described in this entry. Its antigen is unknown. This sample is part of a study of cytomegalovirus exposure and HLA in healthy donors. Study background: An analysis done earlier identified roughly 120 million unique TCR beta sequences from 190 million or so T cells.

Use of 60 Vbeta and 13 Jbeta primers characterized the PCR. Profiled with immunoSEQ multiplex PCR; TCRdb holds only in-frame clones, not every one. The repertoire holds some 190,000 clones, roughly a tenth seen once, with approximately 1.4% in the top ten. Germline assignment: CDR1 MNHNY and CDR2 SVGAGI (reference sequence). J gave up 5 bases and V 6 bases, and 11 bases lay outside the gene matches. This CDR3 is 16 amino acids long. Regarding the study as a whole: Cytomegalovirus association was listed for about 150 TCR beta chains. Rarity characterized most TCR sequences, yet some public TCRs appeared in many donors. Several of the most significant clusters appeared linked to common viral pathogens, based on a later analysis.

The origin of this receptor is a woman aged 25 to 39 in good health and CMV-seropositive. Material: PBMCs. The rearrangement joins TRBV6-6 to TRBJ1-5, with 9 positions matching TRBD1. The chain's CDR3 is CASSTGRDRADQPQHF. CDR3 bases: TGTGCCAGCAGCACGGGCCGGGACAGGGCTGATCAGCCCCAGCATTTT.